The TCR beta chain described here comes from a study of blood T cell repertoires in COVID-19. J gave up 4 bases and V 11 bases, and 16 bases lay outside the gene matches. This CDR3 has 16 amino acids. CDR1 SEHNR and CDR2 FQNEAQ come from the germline V gene (reference sequence). Method: immunoSEQ multiplex PCR; TCRdb's copy keeps in-frame clones and lacks some. The sample carries roughly 190,000 clones, around 83% recorded once. This TCR was recovered from a woman aged 40 to 55 with acute or convalescent COVID-19. Sequencing was performed on peripheral blood. This chain uses TRBV7-9 with TRBJ2-1, with 8 bases fitting TRBD2. The CDR3: CAGFDRRGDVYNEQFF. CDR3 DNA sequence: TGTGCCGGATTTGACCGGCGGGGGGACGTATACAATGAGCAGTTCTTC.